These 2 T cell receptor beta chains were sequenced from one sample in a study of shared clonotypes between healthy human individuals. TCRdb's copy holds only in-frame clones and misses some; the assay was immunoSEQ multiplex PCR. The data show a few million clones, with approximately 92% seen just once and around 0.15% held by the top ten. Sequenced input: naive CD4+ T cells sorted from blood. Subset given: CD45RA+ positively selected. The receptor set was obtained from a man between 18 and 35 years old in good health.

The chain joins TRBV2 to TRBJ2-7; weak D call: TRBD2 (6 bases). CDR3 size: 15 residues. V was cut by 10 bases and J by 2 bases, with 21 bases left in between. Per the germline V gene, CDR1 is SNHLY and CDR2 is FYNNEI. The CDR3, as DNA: TGTGCCACCTCGTTGGAGCAGGGAGGACCCTACGAGCAGTACTTC. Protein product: CATSLEQGGPYEQYF.

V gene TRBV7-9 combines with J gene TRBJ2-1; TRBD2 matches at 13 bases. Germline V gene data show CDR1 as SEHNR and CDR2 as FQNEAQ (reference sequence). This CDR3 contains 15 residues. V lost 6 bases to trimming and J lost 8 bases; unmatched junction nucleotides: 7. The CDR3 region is CASRPGTSGKDEQFF. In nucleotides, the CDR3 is TGTGCCAGCAGGCCCGGGACTAGCGGGAAGGATGAGCAGTTCTTC.